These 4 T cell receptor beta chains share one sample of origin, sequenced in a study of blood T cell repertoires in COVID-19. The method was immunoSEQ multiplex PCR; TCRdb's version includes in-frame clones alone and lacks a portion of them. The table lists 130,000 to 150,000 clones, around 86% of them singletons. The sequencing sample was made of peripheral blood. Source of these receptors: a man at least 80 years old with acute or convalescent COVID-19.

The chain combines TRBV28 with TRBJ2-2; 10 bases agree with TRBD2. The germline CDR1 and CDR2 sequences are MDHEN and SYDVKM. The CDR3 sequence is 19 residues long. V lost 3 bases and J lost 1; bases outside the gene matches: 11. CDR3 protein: CASSLRSSGRFMNTGELFF. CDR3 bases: TGTGCCAGCAGTTTGCGATCTAGCGGGAGATTTATGAACACCGGGGAGCTGTTTTTT.

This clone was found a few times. The CDR3 loop is CASSLGPLGGGDGYTF. CDR3 coding DNA: TGTGCCAGCAGTTTGGGCCCTCTTGGGGGGGGAGATGGCTACACCTTC. The V call is TRBV27, the J call TRBJ1-2; the D gene is possibly TRBD1 (5 bases). CDR1 and CDR2 from the germline V gene are MNHEY and SMNVEV (reference sequence). Trimming left V 3 bases short and J 6 bases short, with 20 bases between. The CDR3 is 16 amino acids.

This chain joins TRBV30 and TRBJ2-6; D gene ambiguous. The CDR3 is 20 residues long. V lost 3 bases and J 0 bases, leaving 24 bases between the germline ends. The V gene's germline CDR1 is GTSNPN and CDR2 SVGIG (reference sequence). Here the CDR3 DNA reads TGTGCCTGGAGCATGGTTTTTGAGTCTCAAGAATTCTCTGGGGCCAACGTCCTGACTTTC. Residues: CAWSMVFESQEFSGANVLTF. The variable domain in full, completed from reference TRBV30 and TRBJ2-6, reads SQTIHQWPATLVQPVGSPLSLECTVEGTSNPNLYWYRQAAGRGLQLLFYSVGIGQISSEVPQNLSASRPQDRQFILSSKKLLLSDSGFYLCAWSMVFESQEFSGANVLTFGAGSRLTVL.

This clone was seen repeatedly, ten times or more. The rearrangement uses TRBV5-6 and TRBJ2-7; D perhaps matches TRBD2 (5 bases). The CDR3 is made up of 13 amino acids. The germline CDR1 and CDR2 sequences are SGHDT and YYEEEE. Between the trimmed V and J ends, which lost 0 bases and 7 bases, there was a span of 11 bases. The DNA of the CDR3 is TGTGCCAGCAGCTTGGTTGGTGGGGAGGAGCAGTACTTC. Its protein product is CASSLVGGEEQYF.